A single sample gave rise to the 2 T cell receptor beta chains below, sequenced in a study of Tregs in tolerant kidney transplant recipients. TCRdb's table, derived via immunoSEQ multiplex PCR, lists solely in-frame clones and lacks some. The sample holds 100,000 to 120,000 clones, around 87% seen once. The sequenced sample was CD4+ T cells from blood, obtained before the transplant. These TCRs come from a human donor who received a combined kidney and bone marrow transplant.

This chain links TRBV7-6 with TRBJ2-1; 11 nucleotides match TRBD2. Germline lookup yields CDR1 SGHVS and CDR2 FNYEAQ. This CDR3 comprises 15 residues. V was pared by 5 bases and J by 4 bases, with 4 bases of the junction left unmatched. This CDR3 reads CASSATSGEYNEQFF. The CDR3 DNA reads TGTGCCAGCAGCGCGACTAGCGGGGAGTACAATGAGCAGTTCTTC.

The chain is built from TRBV9 and TRBJ2-1; a weak D match, TRBD1 (5 bases). Germline loops: CDR1 SGDLS, CDR2 YYNGEE. Trimming took 0 bases from V and 8 from J, leaving 15 bases between them. The CDR3 covers 15 residues. CDR3 amino acids: CASSVGDRGRDEQFF. DNA for the CDR3: TGTGCCAGCAGCGTAGGGGATAGGGGTCGGGATGAGCAGTTCTTC.